This T cell receptor beta chain was sequenced in a study of cytomegalovirus exposure and HLA in healthy donors. Assay: immunoSEQ multiplex PCR; the TCRdb copy retains only in-frame clones and omits some. This repertoire shows under 50,000 clones, 94% found once; its top ten account for 7.8%. The ends were cut back, 3 bases at V and 7 bases at J, with 13 bases in the middle. The CDR3 length is 13 residues. In germline, CDR1 is SQVTM, CDR2 ANQGSEA. The TCR comes from a woman between 18 and 29 years old in good health and CMV-seropositive. Sequenced input: PBMCs. The chain links TRBV29-1 to TRBJ1-3; D uncertain. In DNA, the CDR3 is TGCAGCGTTGACACGGACTCTGCTAACACCATATATTTT. Translation: CSVDTDSANTIYF.